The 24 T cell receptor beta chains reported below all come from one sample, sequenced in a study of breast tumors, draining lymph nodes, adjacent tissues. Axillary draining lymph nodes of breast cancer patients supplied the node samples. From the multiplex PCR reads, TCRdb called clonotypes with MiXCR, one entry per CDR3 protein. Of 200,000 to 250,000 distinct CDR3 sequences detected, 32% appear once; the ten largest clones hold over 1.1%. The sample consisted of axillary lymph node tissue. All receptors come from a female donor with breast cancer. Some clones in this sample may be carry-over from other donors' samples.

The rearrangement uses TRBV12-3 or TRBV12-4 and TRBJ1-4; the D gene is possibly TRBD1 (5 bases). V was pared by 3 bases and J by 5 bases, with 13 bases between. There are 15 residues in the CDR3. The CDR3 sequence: CASSFPGTTNEKLFF. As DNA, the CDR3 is TGTGCCAGCAGTTTCCCCGGGACGACGAATGAAAAACTGTTTTTT.

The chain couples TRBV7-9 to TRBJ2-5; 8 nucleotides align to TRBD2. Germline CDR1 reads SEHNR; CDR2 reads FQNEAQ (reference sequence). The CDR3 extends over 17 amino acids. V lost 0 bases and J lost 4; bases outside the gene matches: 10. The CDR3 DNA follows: TGTGCCAGCAGCTTAGCCCTCACTAGCGGATCGGGAGAGACCCAGTACTTC. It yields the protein CASSLALTSGSGETQYF.

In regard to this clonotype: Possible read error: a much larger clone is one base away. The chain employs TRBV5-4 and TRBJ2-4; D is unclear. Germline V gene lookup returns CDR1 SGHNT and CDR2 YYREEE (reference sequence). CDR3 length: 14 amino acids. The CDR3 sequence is CASSQDRPGNIQYF. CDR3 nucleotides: TGCGCCAGCAGCCAAGACCGACCAGGAAACATTCAGTACTTC. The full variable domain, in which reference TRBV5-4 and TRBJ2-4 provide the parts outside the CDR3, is ETGVTQSPTHLIKTRGQQVTLRCSSQSGHNTVSWYQQALGQGPQFIFQYYREEENGRGNFPPRFSGLQFPNYSSELNVNALELDDSALYLCASSQDRPGNIQYFGAGTRLSVL.

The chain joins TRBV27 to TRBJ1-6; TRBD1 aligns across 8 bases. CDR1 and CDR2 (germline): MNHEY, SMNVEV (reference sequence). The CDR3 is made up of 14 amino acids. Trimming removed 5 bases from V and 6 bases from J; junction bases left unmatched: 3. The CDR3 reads CASSRTGTNSPLHF. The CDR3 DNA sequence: TGTGCCAGCAGTCGGACAGGGACTAATTCACCCCTCCACTTT.

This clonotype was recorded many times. The CDR3 sequence: CASSHAQGLADTYEQYF. In DNA, the CDR3 is TGCGCCAGCAGCCACGCCCAAGGACTAGCGGACACCTACGAGCAGTACTTC. The chain combines TRBV4-1 with TRBJ2-7, with TRBD2 identical over 10 bases. The germline V gene encodes CDR1 MGHRA and CDR2 YSYEKL. CDR3 length equals 17 residues. V lost 3 bases to trimming and J lost 2 bases; unmatched junction nucleotides: 10.

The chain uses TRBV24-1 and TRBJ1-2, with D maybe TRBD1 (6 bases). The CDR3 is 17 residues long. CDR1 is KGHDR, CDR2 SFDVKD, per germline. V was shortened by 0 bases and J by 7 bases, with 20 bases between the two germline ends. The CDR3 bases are TGTGCCACCAGTGATTTGCTGGGGGCCGGGGTGGTATCTGGCTACACCTTC. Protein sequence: CATSDLLGAGVVSGYTF.

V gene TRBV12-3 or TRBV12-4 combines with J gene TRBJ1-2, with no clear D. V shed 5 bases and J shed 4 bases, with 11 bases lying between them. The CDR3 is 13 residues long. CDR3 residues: CASSTRVSYGYTF. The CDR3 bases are TGTGCCAGCAGTACCCGGGTTTCCTATGGCTACACCTTC.

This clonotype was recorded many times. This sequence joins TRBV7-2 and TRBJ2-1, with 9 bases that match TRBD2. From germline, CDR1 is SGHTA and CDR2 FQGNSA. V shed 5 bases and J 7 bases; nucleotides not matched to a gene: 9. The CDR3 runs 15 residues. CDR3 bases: TGTGCCAGCAGCCTTAGCGGGAGTGGAGTGAATGAGCAGTTCTTC. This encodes CASSLSGSGVNEQFF.

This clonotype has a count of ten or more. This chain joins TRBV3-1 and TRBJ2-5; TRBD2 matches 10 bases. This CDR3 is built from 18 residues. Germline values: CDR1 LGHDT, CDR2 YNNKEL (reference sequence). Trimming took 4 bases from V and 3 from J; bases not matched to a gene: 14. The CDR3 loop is CASSPRLAGPLKEETQYF. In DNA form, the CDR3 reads TGTGCCAGCAGCCCCAGACTAGCGGGCCCACTGAAGGAAGAGACCCAGTACTTC.

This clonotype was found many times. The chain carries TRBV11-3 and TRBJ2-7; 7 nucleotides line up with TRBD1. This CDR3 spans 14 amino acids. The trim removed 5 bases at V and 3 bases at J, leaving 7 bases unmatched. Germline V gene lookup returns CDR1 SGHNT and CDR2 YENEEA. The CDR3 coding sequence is TGTGCCAGCAGCGCGACAGGGCAAATCTACGAGCAGTACTTC. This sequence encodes CASSATGQIYEQYF.

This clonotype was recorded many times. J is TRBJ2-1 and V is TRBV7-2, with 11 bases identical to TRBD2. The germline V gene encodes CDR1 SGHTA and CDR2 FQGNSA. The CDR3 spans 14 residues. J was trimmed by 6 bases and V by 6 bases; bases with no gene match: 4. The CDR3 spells CASRTSGAGNEQFF. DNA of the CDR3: TGTGCCAGCAGGACTAGCGGGGCTGGCAATGAGCAGTTCTTC.

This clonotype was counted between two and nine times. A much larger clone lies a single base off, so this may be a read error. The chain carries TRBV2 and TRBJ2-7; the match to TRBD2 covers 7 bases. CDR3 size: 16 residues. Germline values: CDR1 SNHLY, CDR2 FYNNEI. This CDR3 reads CASSEAGLAGSYEQCF. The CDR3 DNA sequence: TGTGCCAGCAGTGAAGCCGGGTTAGCGGGCTCCTACGAGCAGTGCTTC.

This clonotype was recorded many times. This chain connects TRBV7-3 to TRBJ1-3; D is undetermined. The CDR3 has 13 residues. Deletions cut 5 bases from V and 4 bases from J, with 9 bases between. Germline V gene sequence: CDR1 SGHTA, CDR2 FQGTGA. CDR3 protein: CASSPTEGNTIYF. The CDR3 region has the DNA TGTGCCAGCAGCCCAACTGAAGGAAACACCATATATTTT.

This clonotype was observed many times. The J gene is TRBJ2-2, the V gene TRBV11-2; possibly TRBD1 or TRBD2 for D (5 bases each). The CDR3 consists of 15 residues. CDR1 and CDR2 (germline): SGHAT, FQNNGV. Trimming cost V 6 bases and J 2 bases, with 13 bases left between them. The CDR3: CASRGEGTNTGELFF. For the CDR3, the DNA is TGTGCCAGCAGAGGTGAGGGGACCAACACCGGGGAGCTGTTTTTT.

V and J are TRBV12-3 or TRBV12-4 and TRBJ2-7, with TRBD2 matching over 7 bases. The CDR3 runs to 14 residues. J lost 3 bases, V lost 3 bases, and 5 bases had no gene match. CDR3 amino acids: CASSFTSAVYEQYF. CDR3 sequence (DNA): TGTGCCAGCAGTTTCACTAGCGCCGTCTACGAGCAGTACTTC.

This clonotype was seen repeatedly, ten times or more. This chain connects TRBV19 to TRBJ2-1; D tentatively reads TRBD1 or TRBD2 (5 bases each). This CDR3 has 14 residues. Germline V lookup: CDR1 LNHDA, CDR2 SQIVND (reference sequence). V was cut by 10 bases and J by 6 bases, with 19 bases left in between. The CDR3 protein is CATLKVPGPNEQFF. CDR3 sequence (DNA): TGTGCCACCCTGAAAGTACCGGGGCCCAATGAGCAGTTCTTC.

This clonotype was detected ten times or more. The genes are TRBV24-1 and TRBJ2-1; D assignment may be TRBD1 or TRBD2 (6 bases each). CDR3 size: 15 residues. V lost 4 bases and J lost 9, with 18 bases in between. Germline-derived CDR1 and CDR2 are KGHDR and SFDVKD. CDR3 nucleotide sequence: TGTGCCACCAGTGACCCTACCTCACAGGGACTTGAGCAGTTCTTC. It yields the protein CATSDPTSQGLEQFF.

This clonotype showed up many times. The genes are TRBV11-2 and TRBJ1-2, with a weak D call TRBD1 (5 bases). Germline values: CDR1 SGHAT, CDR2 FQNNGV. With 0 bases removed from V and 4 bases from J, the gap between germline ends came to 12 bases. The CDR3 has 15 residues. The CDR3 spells CASSLDRGQGYGYTF. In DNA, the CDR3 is TGTGCCAGCAGCTTAGATCGTGGGCAGGGCTATGGCTACACCTTC.

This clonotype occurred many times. The CDR3 protein is CASRTGQVREKLFF. CDR3 nucleotides: TGTGCCAGCAGGACCGGACAGGTTAGGGAAAAACTGTTTTTT. The V call is TRBV7-2, the J call TRBJ1-4; 7 nucleotides align to TRBD1. This CDR3 has 14 amino acids. After removal of 6 bases from V and 8 bases from J, the junction contained 9 bases not matched to a gene. The germline CDR1 and CDR2 sequences are SGHTA and FQGNSA.

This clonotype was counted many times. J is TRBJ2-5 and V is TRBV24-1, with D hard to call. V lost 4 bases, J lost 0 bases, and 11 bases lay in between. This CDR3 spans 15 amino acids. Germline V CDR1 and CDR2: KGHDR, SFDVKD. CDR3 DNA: TGTGCCACCAGTGACTCTCAGAAGTACCAAGAGACCCAGTACTTC. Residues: CATSDSQKYQETQYF.

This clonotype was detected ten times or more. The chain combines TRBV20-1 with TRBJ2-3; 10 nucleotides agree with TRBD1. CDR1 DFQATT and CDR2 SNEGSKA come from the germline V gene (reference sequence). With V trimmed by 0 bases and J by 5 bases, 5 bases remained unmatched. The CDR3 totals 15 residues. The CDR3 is CSARDGQGVIDTQYF. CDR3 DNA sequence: TGCAGTGCTAGAGATGGACAGGGGGTTATAGATACGCAGTATTTT.

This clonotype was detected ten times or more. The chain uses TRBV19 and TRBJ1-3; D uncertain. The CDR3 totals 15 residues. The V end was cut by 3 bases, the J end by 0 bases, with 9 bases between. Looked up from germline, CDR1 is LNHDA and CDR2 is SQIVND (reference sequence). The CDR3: CASSISRGSGNTIYF. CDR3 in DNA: TGTGCCAGTAGTATCTCCCGGGGCTCTGGAAACACCATATATTTT.

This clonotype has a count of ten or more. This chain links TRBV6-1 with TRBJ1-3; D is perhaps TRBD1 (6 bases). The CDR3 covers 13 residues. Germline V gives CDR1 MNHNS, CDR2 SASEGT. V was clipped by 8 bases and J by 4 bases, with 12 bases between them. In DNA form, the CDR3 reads TGTGCCAGCGAACAGGGTTCCGGAAACACCATATATTTT. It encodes CASEQGSGNTIYF.

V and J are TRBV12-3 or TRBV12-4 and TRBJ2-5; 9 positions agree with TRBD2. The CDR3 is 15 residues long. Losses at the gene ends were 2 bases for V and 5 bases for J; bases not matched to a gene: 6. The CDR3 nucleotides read TGTGCCAGCAGTTTATTAGCGGGAGTTGGGGAGACCCAGTACTTC. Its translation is CASSLLAGVGETQYF.